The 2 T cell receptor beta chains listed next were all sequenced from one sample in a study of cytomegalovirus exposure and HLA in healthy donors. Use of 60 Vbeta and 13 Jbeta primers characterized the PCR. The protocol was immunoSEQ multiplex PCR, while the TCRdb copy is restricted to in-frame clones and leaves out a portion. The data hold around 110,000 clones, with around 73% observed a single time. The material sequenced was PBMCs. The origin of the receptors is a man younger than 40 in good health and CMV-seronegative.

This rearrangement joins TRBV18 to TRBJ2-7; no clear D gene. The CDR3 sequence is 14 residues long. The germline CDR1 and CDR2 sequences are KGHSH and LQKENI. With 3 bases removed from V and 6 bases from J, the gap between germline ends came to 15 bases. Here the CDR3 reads CASSPRGSIGEQYF. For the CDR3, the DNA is TGTGCCAGCTCACCTCGAGGTAGCATCGGCGAGCAGTACTTC. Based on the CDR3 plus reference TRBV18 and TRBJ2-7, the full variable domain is NAGVMQNPRHLVRRRGQEARLRCSPMKGHSHVYWYRQLPEEGLKFMVYLQKENIIDESGMPKERFSAEFPKEGPSILRIQQVVRGDSAAYFCASSPRGSIGEQYFGPGTRLTVT.

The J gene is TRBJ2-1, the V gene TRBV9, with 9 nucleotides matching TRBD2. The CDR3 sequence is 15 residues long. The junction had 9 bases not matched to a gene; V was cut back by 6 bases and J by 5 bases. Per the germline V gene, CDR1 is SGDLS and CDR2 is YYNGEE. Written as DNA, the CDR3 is TGTGCCAGCAACGCCCTAGCGGGACCCAACAATGAGCAGTTCTTC. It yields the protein CASNALAGPNNEQFF.